According to its frequency, the clone carrying this T cell receptor beta chain is medium-sized (0.01 to 0.1%). Its target is unknown. The data belong to a study of T cell clusters in autoimmune cytopenias. TRB was amplified from roughly 270 ng of peripheral blood genomic DNA per sample. The germline V gene encodes CDR1 SGHAT and CDR2 FQNNGV. The CDR3 is 14 residues long. TRB rearrangements were amplified by touch-down multiplex PCR with mixed TRB-A/B primers. TCRdb re-called the multiplex PCR reads; one entry per CDR3 protein, DNA not given. This sample's clone table lists some 6,200 distinct CDR3 sequences. Findings of the study overall: Active autoimmune hepatitis patients had approximately 3.2-fold fewer exclusive TRB clusters than healthy donors. Comparing secondary cytopenia with chronic lymphocytic leukemia showed no cluster-lack signature, apparently masked by lymphoma repertoire.

This receptor was identified in a human donor with an autoimmune cytopenia or autoimmune hepatitis (not recorded which). The specimen sequenced was peripheral blood. The gene calls are TRBV11-2 and TRBJ2-3. This CDR3 reads CASSSTVASDTQYF.